This T cell receptor beta chain appears in the sequencing data of a study of cytomegalovirus exposure and HLA in healthy donors. Study-level results: Analysis performed later showed TCR beta chains linked to HLA being more clonally expanded than equally common others.

Worth noting for this clone: Its specificity is unknown.

The PCR ran on 60 Vbeta and 13 Jbeta primers. The method was immunoSEQ multiplex PCR; TCRdb's version includes in-frame clones alone and lacks a portion of them. This table has about 130,000 clones, roughly 84% appearing once. The sequence derives from a girl aged 2 to 10 in good health and CMV-seronegative. The material sequenced was PBMCs.

The CDR3 protein is CATFKSHIRGQSYEQYF. The CDR3 DNA sequence: TGTGCCACCTTTAAGAGTCATATCAGGGGACAGAGCTACGAGCAGTACTTC. The chain couples TRBV6-4 to TRBJ2-7; the match to TRBD1 covers 7 bases. This CDR3 is 17 amino acids long. After removal of 10 bases from V and 3 bases from J, the junction contained 21 bases not matched to a gene. Germline CDR1 MRHNA, CDR2 SNTAGT.